Listed below are T cell receptor beta chains from one sample, sequenced in a study of early T cells in non-severe SARS-CoV-2 infection. One entry per CDR3 protein, called by TCRdb with MiXCR from the 5' RACE reads. Of about 27,000 distinct CDR3 sequences listed, approximately 5.1% are singletons. The sequenced sample consisted of whole blood. These receptor sequences come from an adult who was a healthcare worker with PCR-confirmed SARS-CoV-2 infection or an uninfected control (not recorded which). The CDR3 runs from the conserved cysteine through the conserved F or W. Each record gives: CDR3 DNA, CDR3 protein, clone size, D gene, V gene, J gene. D genes are given only for firm matches. Rows may omit the clone size; those that give it use once, few, many or a size class.

cdr3_nt: TGTGCCAGCAGCTTAGTTAAGCCGGGACTGCACAATGAGCAGTTCTTC
cdr3_aa: CASSLVKPGLHNEQFF
clone_size: -
d_call: -
v_call: TRBV7-9
j_call: TRBJ2-1

cdr3_nt: TGTGCCAGCAGCGTATCAGGGAACACCGGGGAGCTGTTTTTT
cdr3_aa: CASSVSGNTGELFF
clone_size: many
d_call: -
v_call: TRBV7-3
j_call: TRBJ2-2

cdr3_nt: TGTGCCAGCAGCTTAGTTGAAGGATACAAAAACATTCAGTACTTC
cdr3_aa: CASSLVEGYKNIQYF
clone_size: -
d_call: -
v_call: TRBV7-2
j_call: TRBJ2-4

cdr3_nt: TGTGCCAGCAGTTTAGGACAGGGATCCGCTGAAGCTTTCTTT
cdr3_aa: CASSLGQGSAEAFF
clone_size: many
d_call: TRBD1
v_call: TRBV12-3/TRBV12-4
j_call: TRBJ1-1

cdr3_nt: TGTGCCAGCAGCGTCAGTAGCAATCAGCCCCAGCATTTT
cdr3_aa: CASSVSSNQPQHF
clone_size: many
d_call: -
v_call: TRBV13
j_call: TRBJ1-5

cdr3_nt: TGTGCCAGCAGCTCCCCCAAACCTCAGGGGGTGGATACTGAAGCTTTCTTT
cdr3_aa: CASSSPKPQGVDTEAFF
clone_size: few
d_call: TRBD1
v_call: TRBV5-4
j_call: TRBJ1-1

cdr3_nt: TGTGCCAGCAGCCTGCTAGGAGATACGCAGTATTTT
cdr3_aa: CASSLLGDTQYF
clone_size: few
d_call: -
v_call: TRBV7-7
j_call: TRBJ2-3

cdr3_nt: TGTGCCAGCAGTGATTTCCTTAGCGGGGAGAGCACAGATACGCAGTATTTT
cdr3_aa: CASSDFLSGESTDTQYF
clone_size: many
d_call: TRBD2
v_call: TRBV6-1
j_call: TRBJ2-3

cdr3_nt: TGTGCCAGCAGTGAATGGAGGAGCACAGATACGCAGTATTTT
cdr3_aa: CASSEWRSTDTQYF
clone_size: many
d_call: -
v_call: TRBV2
j_call: TRBJ2-3

cdr3_nt: TGTGCCAGCAGTTACCCCGTCAATGAGCAGTTCTTC
cdr3_aa: CASSYPVNEQFF
clone_size: many
d_call: -
v_call: TRBV6-2/TRBV6-3
j_call: TRBJ2-1

cdr3_nt: TGTGCCAGCAGCTTGGGGGGCGGAGGGACCGGGCAGCCCCAGCATTTT
cdr3_aa: CASSLGGGGTGQPQHF
clone_size: many
d_call: -
v_call: TRBV5-4
j_call: TRBJ1-5

cdr3_nt: TGTGCCAGCAGCTTAGGTCGGACTAGCGGGGGCGCAGATACGCAGTATTTT
cdr3_aa: CASSLGRTSGGADTQYF
clone_size: many
d_call: TRBD2
v_call: TRBV11-3
j_call: TRBJ2-3

cdr3_nt: TGTGCCAGCAGACAGGGGCATGAAGCTTTCTTT
cdr3_aa: CASRQGHEAFF
clone_size: -
d_call: TRBD1
v_call: TRBV3-1
j_call: TRBJ1-1